Below are 8 T cell receptor beta chains sequenced from a single sample in a study of shared clonotypes between healthy human individuals. Here immunoSEQ multiplex PCR was the method, and the copy in TCRdb shows in-frame clones only, minus some. The sample consists of around 120,000 clones, approximately 65% of them appearing once. Sequencing was done on a sample of memory CD8+ T cells sorted from blood. Subset noted: CD45RO+ cells pooled with CCR7-negative TemRA cells. Source of these receptors: a woman aged 25 to 45 in good health.

A few counts support this clone. This sequence joins TRBV28 and TRBJ2-7, with 10 bases lining up with TRBD2. This CDR3 region has 16 residues. Trimming removed 0 bases from V and 3 bases from J; junction bases left unmatched: 5. Germline-derived CDR1 and CDR2 are MDHEN and SYDVKM. CDR3 DNA: TGTGCCAGCAGTTTATGGTCCACTAGCGGGGACTACGAGCAGTACTTC. It codes for CASSLWSTSGDYEQYF.

The V and J genes are TRBV5-1 and TRBJ2-7; no definite D call. CDR3 length equals 15 residues. Germline V gene data show CDR1 as SGHRS and CDR2 as YFSETQ. V lost 2 bases, J lost 4 bases, and 16 bases lay in between. The CDR3 sequence is CASSFDRIAKYEQYF. As DNA, the CDR3 is TGCGCCAGCAGCTTTGATAGGATAGCAAAGTACGAGCAGTACTTC.

The chain employs TRBV6-6 and TRBJ1-5; no reliable D call. Per the germline V gene, CDR1 is MNHNY and CDR2 is SVGAGI (reference sequence). Trimming took off 6 bases at V and 9 bases at J, with 21 bases between the two ends. This CDR3 is 15 amino acids long. This CDR3 reads CASSKTSSASPPQHF. In DNA, the CDR3 is TGTGCCAGCAGCAAGACAAGCTCCGCGTCTCCGCCCCAGCATTTT.

The V call is TRBV6-1, the J call TRBJ1-1; TRBD1 matches at 8 bases. In germline, CDR1 is MNHNS, CDR2 SASEGT. J gave up 5 bases and V 6 bases, and 8 bases lay outside the gene matches. This CDR3 comprises 14 residues. The CDR3 region is CASSQTGEGTEAFF. CDR3 in DNA: TGTGCCAGCAGCCAGACAGGGGAAGGGACTGAAGCTTTCTTT.

J is TRBJ2-5 and V is TRBV7-9; a possible D gene is TRBD1 (6 bases). Germline V lookup: CDR1 SEHNR, CDR2 FQNEAQ (reference sequence). This CDR3 contains 14 residues. Trimming cost V 5 bases and J 3 bases, with 13 bases left between them. CDR3 loop: CASSPGTSEETQYF. In DNA, the CDR3 is TGTGCCAGCAGCCCCGGGACATCGGAAGAGACCCAGTACTTC.

The chain is built from TRBV5-1 and TRBJ2-1; no clear D gene. The CDR3 contains 11 residues. Trimming removed 0 bases at V and 13 bases at J, with 8 bases between. Germline loops: CDR1 SGHRS, CDR2 YFSETQ. The CDR3 sequence: CASSLEGLQFF. The CDR3 region has the DNA TGCGCCAGCAGCTTGGAAGGGCTTCAGTTCTTC.

This clone was found many times. This sequence joins TRBV6-5 and TRBJ2-1; maybe TRBD2 (5 bases). CDR3 size: 13 residues. The V and J ends lost 6 bases and 8 bases respectively, with 14 bases between them. Per the germline V gene, CDR1 is MNHEY and CDR2 is SVGAGI. The CDR3 spells CASSMGEKDEQFF. CDR3 DNA sequence: TGTGCCAGCAGCATGGGAGAGAAGGATGAGCAGTTCTTC.

The V gene is TRBV19, the J gene TRBJ2-3; 10 bases are shared with TRBD2. Germline loops: CDR1 LNHDA, CDR2 SQIVND (reference sequence). V lost 3 bases, J lost 1 base, and 4 bases stayed unmatched. This CDR3 is built from 16 residues. The CDR3 DNA reads TGTGCCAGTAGTATTCTAGCGGGAGAAGGCACAGATACGCAGTATTTT. Translating it yields CASSILAGEGTDTQYF. Drawing the rest from reference TRBV19 and TRBJ2-3, the complete variable domain is DGGITQSPKYLFRKEGQNVTLSCEQNLNHDAMYWYRQDPGQGLRLIYYSQIVNDFQKGDIAEGYSVSREKKESFPLTVTSAQKNPTAFYLCASSILAGEGTDTQYFGPGTRLTVL.